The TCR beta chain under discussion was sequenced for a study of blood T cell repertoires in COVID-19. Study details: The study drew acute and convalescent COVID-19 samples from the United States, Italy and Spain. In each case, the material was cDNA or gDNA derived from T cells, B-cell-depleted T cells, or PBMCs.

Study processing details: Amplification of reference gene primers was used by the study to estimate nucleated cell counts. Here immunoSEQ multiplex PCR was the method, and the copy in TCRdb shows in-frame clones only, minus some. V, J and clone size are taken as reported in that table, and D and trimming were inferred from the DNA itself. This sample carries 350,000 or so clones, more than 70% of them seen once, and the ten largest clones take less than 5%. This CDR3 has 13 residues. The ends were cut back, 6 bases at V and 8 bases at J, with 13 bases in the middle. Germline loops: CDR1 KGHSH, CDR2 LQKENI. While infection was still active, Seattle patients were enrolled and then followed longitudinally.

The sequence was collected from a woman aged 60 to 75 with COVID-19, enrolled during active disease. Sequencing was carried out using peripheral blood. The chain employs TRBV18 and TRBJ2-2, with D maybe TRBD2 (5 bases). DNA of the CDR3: TGTGCCAGCTCCCCCCAGCGGCCTGGGGAGCTGTTTTTT. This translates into CASSPQRPGELFF.